Shown below are 17 T cell receptor beta chains from a single sample sequenced in a study of radiotherapy plus CTLA-4 blockade in lung cancer. Data came from immunoSEQ multiplex PCR; TCRdb stores just in-frame clones and leaves some out. The sample carries 60,000 to 85,000 clones, approximately 86% recorded once. The sample in question was peripheral blood, obtained from a patient treated with radiotherapy plus ipilimumab. The receptors come from a human donor with non-small cell lung cancer who had stable disease on radiotherapy plus ipilimumab.

A note on this clone: Other nucleotide sequences in the sample specify the same CDR3. The V call is TRBV7-6, the J call TRBJ1-6; 7 bases line up with TRBD1. The length of the CDR3 is 14 residues. J lost 6 bases, V lost 4 bases, and 3 bases had no gene match. Per the germline V gene, CDR1 is SGHVS and CDR2 is FNYEAQ. The CDR3 here is CASSSRDSNSPLHF. CDR3 bases: TGTGCCAGCAGCTCCCGGGACAGTAATTCACCCCTCCACTTT.

This clone has just one count. The rearrangement uses TRBV7-2 and TRBJ2-7; 10 positions match TRBD1. CDR1 is SGHTA, CDR2 FQGNSA, per germline. Losses at the gene ends were 5 bases for V and 0 bases for J; bases not matched to a gene: 4. CDR3 length: 15 residues. This CDR3 is CASSPRTGGSYEQYF. The CDR3 DNA reads as TGTGCCAGCAGCCCAAGGACAGGGGGCTCCTACGAGCAGTACTTC.

This clone showed up just a few times. V usage is TRBV28 and J usage is TRBJ2-3; 7 nucleotides match TRBD2. Germline V gene data show CDR1 as MDHEN and CDR2 as SYDVKM. J lost 1 base, V lost 6 bases, and 7 bases had no gene match. The CDR3 runs to 15 residues. The CDR3 bases are TGTGCCAGCAGCATGCTGGGGGGGGGCACAGATACGCAGTATTTT. This translates into CASSMLGGGTDTQYF. Filled out from reference TRBV28 and TRBJ2-3, the complete variable domain reads DVKVTQSSRYLVKRTGEKVFLECVQDMDHENMFWYRQDPGLGLRLIYFSYDVKMKEKGDIPEGYSVSREKKERFSLILESASTNQTSMYLCASSMLGGGTDTQYFGPGTRLTVL.

The V and J genes are TRBV10-3 and TRBJ1-2; 7 positions agree with TRBD1. Looked up from germline, CDR1 is ENHRY and CDR2 is SYGVKD. The V gene end was trimmed by 0 bases and the J gene end by 4 bases; junction bases not matched to a gene: 5. The CDR3 loop spans 15 amino acids. The DNA of the CDR3 is TGTGCCATCAGTGAGTCAGGGGGCGGTGGCTATGGCTACACCTTC. Residues: CAISESGGGGYGYTF.

The chain carries TRBV6-6 and TRBJ2-5; no clear D gene. The germline V and J ends were trimmed by 6 bases and 5 bases, with 4 bases remaining between them. Germline CDR1 and CDR2: MNHNY and SVGAGI (reference sequence). The CDR3 loop spans 10 amino acids. The chain's CDR3 is CASSRETQYF. DNA for the CDR3: TGTGCCAGCAGCAGGGAGACCCAGTACTTC.

V and J are TRBV29-1 and TRBJ2-7; 7 bases map to TRBD1. This CDR3 region has 12 residues. Losses at the gene ends were 6 bases for V and 5 bases for J; bases not matched to a gene: 7. Germline V gene data show CDR1 as SQVTM and CDR2 as ANQGSEA. DNA for the CDR3: TGCAGCGTCGCCAGGGGGAGCCACGAGCAGTACTTC. Protein: CSVARGSHEQYF.

The chain is built from TRBV6-6 and TRBJ2-4, with D possibly TRBD1 on 5 matching bases. Per the germline V gene, CDR1 is MNHNY and CDR2 is SVGAGI (reference sequence). V was trimmed by 2 bases and J by 4 bases, leaving 9 bases between them. This CDR3 is 14 amino acids long. In DNA, the CDR3 is TGTGCCAGCAGTTACAGGGGTGATAAAAACATTCAGTACTTC. Protein sequence: CASSYRGDKNIQYF.

The chain couples TRBV5-1 to TRBJ1-1; D call uncertain. The V end lost 4 bases, the J end lost 1 base, and 11 bases lay between the germline ends. Germline loops: CDR1 SGHRS, CDR2 YFSETQ. The CDR3 runs 14 residues. DNA of the CDR3: TGCGCCAGCAGCCCGGCCCGATCGAACACTGAAGCTTTCTTT. Protein product: CASSPARSNTEAFF.

The gene calls are TRBV30 and TRBJ1-2, with 9 bases lining up with TRBD1. J lost 7 bases, V lost 0 bases, and 6 bases had no gene match. This CDR3 comprises 14 residues. CDR1 is GTSNPN and CDR2 is SVGIG in the germline V gene (reference sequence). DNA for the CDR3: TGTGCCTGGAGTGTTCACAGGGGGCAGGGTGGCTACACCTTC. It is translated as CAWSVHRGQGGYTF.

The chain carries TRBV19 and TRBJ2-3; D is unresolved. The CDR3 loop spans 11 amino acids. V lost 1 base to trimming and J lost 8 bases, with 4 bases between them. Germline values: CDR1 LNHDA, CDR2 SQIVND (reference sequence). The CDR3 bases are TGTGCCAGTAGTATAGCCACTACGCAGTATTTT. It translates to CASSIATTQYF.

The J gene is TRBJ1-6, the V gene TRBV7-8; possibly TRBD1 for D (6 bases). The CDR3 length is 17 residues. Trimming removed 5 bases at V and 0 bases at J, with 14 bases between. Germline values: CDR1 SGHVS, CDR2 FQNEAQ. This CDR3 reads CASSPRQASSYNSPLHF. The CDR3, as DNA: TGTGCCAGCAGCCCTAGACAGGCGAGCTCCTATAATTCACCCCTCCACTTT. Full variable domain (outside the CDR3, taken from reference TRBV7-8 and TRBJ1-6): GAGVSQSPRYKVAKRGQDVALRCDPISGHVSLFWYQQALGQGPEFLTYFQNEAQLDKSGLPSDRFFAERPEGSVSTLKIQRTQQEDSAVYLCASSPRQASSYNSPLHFGNGTRLTVT.

This clone was detected only once. The chain employs TRBV27 and TRBJ2-5; 12 bases map to TRBD2. Trimming at V came to 4 bases and at J to 5 bases, leaving 14 bases not matched to a gene. From germline, CDR1 is MNHEY and CDR2 SMNVEV (reference sequence). The length of the CDR3 is 18 residues. The CDR3 DNA reads TGTGCCAGCAGTTCCCGATCTAGCGGGGGGGCACACCGGGAGACCCAGTACTTC. This sequence encodes CASSSRSSGGAHRETQYF.

Details on this clone: Other DNA sequences from this sample encode an identical CDR3 as well. V is TRBV18 and J is TRBJ2-6; the D is unclear. Trimming took off 3 bases at V and 2 bases at J, with 2 bases between the two ends. This CDR3 has 13 amino acids. The germline CDR1 and CDR2 sequences are KGHSH and LQKENI. The CDR3 protein is CASSPTGANVLTF. As DNA, the CDR3 is TGTGCCAGCTCACCTACTGGGGCCAACGTCCTGACTTTC.

The CDR3 loop reads CASSRQGASSPLHF. The CDR3, as DNA: TGTGCCAGCAGCCGACAGGGAGCGAGTTCACCCCTCCACTTT. The chain couples TRBV9 to TRBJ1-6; TRBD1 aligns across 7 bases. The CDR3 covers 14 residues. J was trimmed by 9 bases and V by 4 bases; bases with no gene match: 7. Germline V gene data show CDR1 as SGDLS and CDR2 as YYNGEE.

The rearrangement links TRBV5-4 to TRBJ2-7, with D perhaps matching TRBD1 or TRBD2 (5 bases each). The CDR3 sequence is 15 residues long. In germline, CDR1 is SGHNT, CDR2 YYREEE (reference sequence). V was cut by 6 bases and J by 0 bases, with 16 bases left in between. The CDR3 loop is CASNPWGFVSYEQYF. The CDR3 DNA sequence: TGTGCCAGCAACCCATGGGGGTTCGTCTCCTACGAGCAGTACTTC.

In this sample, this clone turned up a few times. This CDR3 reads CASSLGGQGAELFF. The CDR3, as DNA: TGTGCCAGCAGCTTAGGAGGACAGGGAGCGGAGCTGTTTTTT. J is TRBJ2-2 and V is TRBV13; 8 bases are a match to TRBD1. The CDR3 sequence is 14 residues long. Germline assignment: CDR1 PRHDT and CDR2 FYEKMQ (reference sequence). V gave up 0 bases and J gave up 10 bases; unmatched junction bases: 4.

The chain is built from TRBV19 and TRBJ2-3; possibly TRBD2 for D (5 bases). The length of the CDR3 is 16 residues. Germline values: CDR1 LNHDA, CDR2 SQIVND (reference sequence). V lost 2 bases and J lost 2, with 14 bases in between. The CDR3 is CASSIRGRLLTDTQYF. The CDR3 DNA reads as TGTGCCAGTAGTATACGGGGTCGGCTACTCACAGATACGCAGTATTTT. Full variable domain (remainder filled in from reference TRBV19 and TRBJ2-3): DGGITQSPKYLFRKEGQNVTLSCEQNLNHDAMYWYRQDPGQGLRLIYYSQIVNDFQKGDIAEGYSVSREKKESFPLTVTSAQKNPTAFYLCASSIRGRLLTDTQYFGPGTRLTVL.